Below are 29 T cell receptor beta chains sequenced from a single sample in a study of shared clonotypes between healthy human individuals. Generated by immunoSEQ multiplex PCR, the TCRdb table keeps only in-frame clones and is missing some. The table has roughly 2.5 million clones, 85% to 95% seen once. The sequenced material came from naive CD4+ T cells sorted from blood. Subset of the sample: CD45RA+ positively selected. These receptors were collected from a man aged 18 to 29 in good health.

The CDR3 reads CASGLGHHSNQPQHF. In DNA form, the CDR3 reads TGTGCTAGTGGTTTGGGACACCATAGCAATCAGCCCCAGCATTTT. V usage is TRBV12-5 and J usage is TRBJ1-5; no reliable D call. V was trimmed by 1 base and J by 0 bases, leaving 7 bases between them. The CDR3 contains 15 residues. Germline CDR1 and CDR2: LGHNT and FRNRAP.

This chain connects TRBV11-1 to TRBJ2-7; a weak D match, TRBD2 (6 bases). This CDR3 region has 15 residues. Trimming removed 0 bases at V and 0 bases at J, with 9 bases between. CDR1 and CDR2 from the germline V gene are SGHAT and FQDESV (reference sequence). The CDR3 coding sequence is TGTGCCAGCAGCTTAGCGCACGGGGGCTCCTACGAGCAGTACTTC. It codes for CASSLAHGGSYEQYF.

The V call is TRBV19, the J call TRBJ1-1; D is undetermined. The germline V gene encodes CDR1 LNHDA and CDR2 SQIVND (reference sequence). The V end lost 4 bases, the J end lost 5 bases, and 26 bases lay between the germline ends. There are 18 residues in the CDR3. Here the CDR3 reads CASSNSARGPWVDTEAFF. CDR3 DNA sequence: TGTGCCAGTAGTAATTCCGCCAGAGGACCGTGGGTGGATACTGAAGCTTTCTTT.

This chain connects TRBV5-6 to TRBJ1-1, with unresolved D. From germline, CDR1 is SGHDT and CDR2 YYEEEE. Trimming left V 4 bases short and J 0 bases short, with 16 bases between. The CDR3 has 16 residues. The CDR3 is CASSQYIRAMNTEAFF. The CDR3 DNA reads as TGTGCCAGCAGCCAGTATATTCGGGCGATGAACACTGAAGCTTTCTTT.

This clone appeared a single time. The chain links TRBV28 to TRBJ1-5; TRBD1 agrees at 8 bases. Losses at the gene ends were 2 bases for V and 7 bases for J; bases not matched to a gene: 7. Germline CDR1 reads MDHEN; CDR2 reads SYDVKM. This CDR3 spans 15 amino acids. CDR3 loop: CASSLRTGMWQPQHF. In nucleotides, the CDR3 is TGTGCCAGCAGTTTACGGACAGGGATGTGGCAGCCCCAGCATTTT.

The V call is TRBV30, the J call TRBJ2-2; D might be TRBD1 (5 bases). V lost 2 bases and J lost 6, with 10 bases in between. In germline, CDR1 is GTSNPN, CDR2 SVGIG (reference sequence). The CDR3 is 13 residues long. The CDR3 nucleotides read TGTGCCTGGAGTCAGGGTTTCTCCGGGGAGCTGTTTTTT. Protein sequence: CAWSQGFSGELFF.

The CDR3 here is CSANRNNEQFF. In nucleotides, the CDR3 is TGCAGTGCTAATCGGAACAATGAGCAGTTCTTC. The chain recombines TRBV20-1 with TRBJ2-1; no clear D. Germline V lookup: CDR1 DFQATT, CDR2 SNEGSKA (reference sequence). The CDR3 spans 11 residues. The V end lost 4 bases, the J end lost 5 bases, and 6 bases lay between the germline ends.

The chain recombines TRBV5-1 with TRBJ2-7; 7 bases line up with TRBD1. Losses at the gene ends were 3 bases for V and 2 bases for J; bases not matched to a gene: 8. Germline lookup yields CDR1 SGHRS and CDR2 YFSETQ. This CDR3 comprises 15 residues. CDR3 nucleotides: TGCGCCAGCAGCTCCGGACAGGTTTCCCCCTACGAGCAGTACTTC. It translates to CASSSGQVSPYEQYF.

The V call is TRBV7-2, the J call TRBJ2-5, with D maybe TRBD2 (6 bases). CDR3 length equals 15 residues. Between the trimmed V and J ends, which lost 5 bases and 1 base, there was a span of 14 bases. CDR1 SGHTA and CDR2 FQGNSA come from the germline V gene. The CDR3, as DNA: TGTGCCAGCAGCACAGCTAGCGTTTCCCAAGAGACCCAGTACTTC. Its translation: CASSTASVSQETQYF.

The chain uses TRBV7-6 and TRBJ2-3, with D uncertain. CDR1 and CDR2 from the germline V gene are SGHVS and FNYEAQ. The V gene lost 5 bases and the J gene lost 5 bases, with 8 bases spanning the gap. This CDR3 is built from 12 residues. CDR3 sequence: CASSRPGDTQYF. For the CDR3, the DNA is TGTGCCAGCAGCCGCCCGGGAGATACGCAGTATTTT.

Comments on this clone: This sample also contains other DNA sequences that code for the same CDR3. The chain couples TRBV20-1 to TRBJ2-7; no clear D gene. The CDR3 totals 11 residues. Per the germline V gene, CDR1 is DFQATT and CDR2 is SNEGSKA (reference sequence). The V end was cut by 3 bases, the J end by 3 bases, with 6 bases between. CDR3 protein: CSARDYYEQYF. CDR3 DNA sequence: TGCAGTGCTAGGGATTACTACGAGCAGTACTTC.

The J gene is TRBJ2-1, the V gene TRBV11-1, with D perhaps given as TRBD1 or TRBD2 (5 bases each). Germline V CDR1 and CDR2: SGHAT, FQDESV (reference sequence). Trimming took 2 bases from V and 8 from J, leaving 7 bases between them. CDR3 length equals 12 residues. As DNA, the CDR3 is TGTGCCAGCAGCTTAATGGGGGATGAGCAGTTCTTC. Its protein product is CASSLMGDEQFF.

V usage is TRBV11-2 and J usage is TRBJ2-3; D gene ambiguous. Germline CDR1 SGHAT, CDR2 FQNNGV. This CDR3 region has 15 residues. Trimming shortened V by 8 bases and J by 1 base, and 16 bases separated the two germline ends. CDR3 nucleotides: TGTGCCAGCGCCGATGGCGGCCGGGGCACAGATACGCAGTATTTT. Translated, it gives CASADGGRGTDTQYF.

This rearrangement joins TRBV28 to TRBJ2-5; TRBD2 matches at 12 bases. V was pared by 1 base and J by 7 bases, with 10 bases of the junction left unmatched. The germline V gene encodes CDR1 MDHEN and CDR2 SYDVKM. This CDR3 region has 17 residues. Here the CDR3 reads CASSLYLASGGAGTQYF. CDR3 nucleotides: TGTGCCAGCAGTTTATACTTGGCTAGCGGGGGGGCCGGGACCCAGTACTTC.

This clone is a singleton in its sample. J is TRBJ2-2 and V is TRBV19; D remains ambiguous. Germline values: CDR1 LNHDA, CDR2 SQIVND (reference sequence). The CDR3 sequence is 16 residues long. V gave up 7 bases and J gave up 8 bases, with 23 bases separating them. CDR3 in amino acids: CASTIEETSLGGELFF. The CDR3 nucleotides are TGTGCCAGTACCATAGAGGAAACCTCCCTGGGAGGGGAGCTGTTTTTT.

This chain links TRBV5-1 with TRBJ2-7, with 7 bases fitting TRBD2. The germline V gene has CDR1 SGHRS and CDR2 YFSETQ. There are 14 residues in the CDR3. The ends lost 1 base at V and 6 bases at J; junction bases unmatched: 7. The CDR3 DNA follows: TGCGCCAGCAGCTTGACTGCGGGAGTGAGCGAGCAGTACTTC. The encoded protein is CASSLTAGVSEQYF.

Concerning this clone: Additional DNA sequences in this sample encode the identical CDR3. The V call is TRBV5-1, the J call TRBJ2-5; D possibly corresponds to TRBD2 (6 bases). Trimming took 1 base from V and 3 from J, leaving 7 bases between them. CDR1 SGHRS and CDR2 YFSETQ come from the germline V gene. This CDR3 has 13 amino acids. For the CDR3, the DNA is TGCGCCAGCAGCTTGCCGGGAGAAGAGACCCAGTACTTC. It yields the protein CASSLPGEETQYF.

The gene calls are TRBV27 and TRBJ1-2; tentative D call: TRBD1 (5 bases). CDR3 size: 12 residues. Per germline, CDR1 MNHEY and CDR2 SMNVEV (reference sequence). The V end was cut by 8 bases, the J end by 7 bases, with 14 bases between. CDR3 DNA sequence: TGTGCCAGCGGCCTTCAAGGGGTTGGCTACACCTTC. Translated, it gives CASGLQGVGYTF.

The count of this clone is one. The chain combines TRBV6-6 with TRBJ1-1; D unresolved. Germline-derived CDR1 and CDR2 are MNHNY and SVGAGI (reference sequence). CDR3 size: 13 residues. Trimming shortened V by 6 bases and J by 1 base, and 9 bases separated the two germline ends. The CDR3 DNA follows: TGTGCCAGCAGGAGGGAGGGGAACACTGAAGCTTTCTTT. As protein: CASRREGNTEAFF.

The J gene is TRBJ1-1, the V gene TRBV28, with D perhaps TRBD1 (6 bases). This CDR3 contains 17 residues. CDR1 and CDR2 (germline): MDHEN, SYDVKM. Trimming shortened V by 6 bases and J by 1 base, and 21 bases separated the two germline ends. The CDR3 protein is CASRGDTGRGGNTEAFF. DNA for the CDR3: TGTGCCAGCAGGGGTGATACAGGGAGAGGTGGGAACACTGAAGCTTTCTTT.

The chain joins TRBV5-1 to TRBJ1-1, with D possibly TRBD1 on 6 matching bases. Trimming left V 5 bases short and J 1 base short, with 15 bases between. Germline loops: CDR1 SGHRS, CDR2 YFSETQ. CDR3 size: 15 residues. The CDR3 sequence: CASRTGAVPNTEAFF. CDR3 bases: TGCGCCAGCAGGACAGGCGCGGTCCCGAACACTGAAGCTTTCTTT.

The table lists this clone with a count of one. This rearrangement joins TRBV30 to TRBJ2-7; D may be TRBD1 (6 bases). The CDR3 totals 14 residues. The germline V and J ends were trimmed by 0 bases and 3 bases, with 12 bases remaining between them. CDR1 is GTSNPN, CDR2 SVGIG, per germline (reference sequence). CDR3 nucleotides: TGTGCCTGGAGTGTACAGGGCATGGACTACGAGCAGTACTTC. Protein: CAWSVQGMDYEQYF.

The chain employs TRBV11-2 and TRBJ2-2, with D perhaps TRBD1 or TRBD2 (5 bases each). The V end was cut by 0 bases, the J end by 7 bases, with 18 bases between. Germline-derived CDR1 and CDR2 are SGHAT and FQNNGV. This CDR3 region has 17 residues. The CDR3 DNA is TGTGCCAGCAGCTTAGATGGGGAGCCAGGGCCGGTCGGGGAGCTGTTTTTT. Its protein product is CASSLDGEPGPVGELFF.

This rearrangement joins TRBV19 to TRBJ1-4, with a possible D match to TRBD1 (6 bases). Germline V lookup: CDR1 LNHDA, CDR2 SQIVND (reference sequence). V was shortened by 5 bases and J by 7 bases, with 17 bases between the two germline ends. This CDR3 spans 15 amino acids. The CDR3 region is CASSESGGAGEKLFF. The CDR3 DNA reads TGTGCCAGTAGTGAGTCTGGGGGCGCTGGTGAAAAACTGTTTTTT.

Remarks on this clone: Other DNA sequences in this specimen translate into the identical CDR3. This sequence joins TRBV18 and TRBJ2-1, with 14 positions matching TRBD2. Trimming took 3 bases from V and 3 from J; bases not matched to a gene: 1. Germline V gives CDR1 KGHSH, CDR2 LQKENI. The CDR3 is made up of 16 amino acids. Written as DNA, the CDR3 is TGTGCCAGCTCACCTGGGACTAGCGGGAGCTACAATGAGCAGTTCTTC. Protein sequence: CASSPGTSGSYNEQFF.

The CDR3, as DNA: TGTGCCAGCAGCTTAGGTACGGGGGTACTTTCCTACGAGCAGTACTTC. The encoded protein is CASSLGTGVLSYEQYF. V gene TRBV11-1 combines with J gene TRBJ2-7; TRBD2 is a possible D gene (6 bases). Germline lookup yields CDR1 SGHAT and CDR2 FQDESV (reference sequence). This CDR3 contains 16 residues. V was trimmed by 1 base and J by 1 base, leaving 14 bases between them.

This clone was counted only a few times. The genes are TRBV30 and TRBJ1-1; possibly TRBD1 for D (6 bases). Germline CDR1 is GTSNPN and CDR2 is SVGIG (reference sequence). The CDR3 length is 14 residues. V shed 0 bases and J shed 3 bases, with 11 bases lying between them. The CDR3 coding sequence is TGTGCCTGGAGTGTGGGGGCATGGGACACTGAAGCTTTCTTT. Amino acids: CAWSVGAWDTEAFF.

The V gene is TRBV27, the J gene TRBJ2-7, with TRBD1 identical over 7 bases. Germline trimming cut 6 bases from V and 2 bases from J; bases unmatched to any gene: 4. This CDR3 region has 13 residues. CDR1 and CDR2 from the germline V gene are MNHEY and SMNVEV (reference sequence). This chain's CDR3 is CASRVTGTYEQYF. The CDR3 DNA reads TGTGCCAGCAGAGTGACAGGGACCTACGAGCAGTACTTC.

This chain links TRBV7-9 with TRBJ1-1, with D perhaps TRBD1 (6 bases). CDR1 is SEHNR, CDR2 FQNEAQ, per germline (reference sequence). Deletions cut 6 bases from V and 1 base from J, with 12 bases between. This CDR3 region has 14 residues. CDR3 region: CASRQGGTNTEAFF. The CDR3 nucleotides are TGTGCCAGCAGACAGGGAGGGACGAACACTGAAGCTTTCTTT. Full variable domain (missing parts from reference TRBV7-9 and TRBJ1-1): DTGVSQNPRHKITKRGQNVTFRCDPISEHNRLYWYRQTLGQGPEFLTYFQNEAQLEKSRLLSDRFSAERPKGSFSTLEIQRTEQGDSAMYLCASRQGGTNTEAFFGQGTRLTVV.